This T cell receptor beta chain was found in a study of cytomegalovirus exposure and HLA in healthy donors (dated 2017 in TCRdb). For context, the study as a whole: In an earlier analysis of under 750 of the donors, about 270 Gb of sequence data and approximately 100 million unique TCR beta sequences from 180 million or so T cells were reported. An early release covering approximately 600 HLA-typed donors comprised about 320 gigabases of sequencing data and tens of millions of unique TCR sequences. Of the roughly 420 genotyped donors, less than 85% were placed in the genetic ancestry cluster associated with self-reported Caucasian donors. The aim of the study was to test whether cataloging public T cell receptors could identify signatures of past pathogen exposure. The T cell repertoires of several hundred subjects were profiled by immunosequencing and related to cytomegalovirus serostatus. A separate validation cohort of 90 to 150 different subjects was used in addition to the approximately 670-subject first cohort. To predict cytomegalovirus infection status, the study brought together high-throughput TCR immunosequencing, statistical association of individual TCRs with disease status, and machine learning. A later analysis re-analyzed previously published TCR beta repertoires from 666 donors and added high-resolution HLA genotyping to study TCR occurrence patterns. The later analysis used no new phenotypic data to find candidate immune exposures, relying instead on TCR beta sequences and their occurrence across donors. In an earlier analysis of about 590 of the donors, high-throughput TCR beta sequencing was used to judge whether each TCR beta V gene segment behaved as functional or pseudogenic. Alongside the repertoire data, information on donor age, sex, ethnicity and CMV serostatus was compiled. A later genetic analysis used genome-wide SNP genotypes for about 55% of the 666 donors, treating that subset as a discovery cohort. All discovery cohort repertoires had been generated using a single sequencing platform. Class I and class II HLA loci were covered by the typing at four-digit resolution. The number of donors typed differed by locus, with about 629-640 for A, B, C, DRB1 and DQB1, about 500 for DQA1, about 610 for DPA1, and around 450 for DPB1. Several DR-DQ haplotypes were handled as single units for association and clustering, since linkage in the cohort was strong. Among some 400 genotyped donors of the cohort, an average of about 220,000 unique TCR beta nucleotide sequences was sequenced per donor, of which about 19% were non-productive.

General study outcomes and caveats: While some public TCRs were present in many individuals, most TCR sequences turned up only very rarely across donors. Cytomegalovirus status was reported to be diagnosed by the classifier with high specificity and sensitivity in both the original and validation cohorts. According to a later analysis, most CMV-associated TCR beta chains appeared to be HLA-restricted, and the HLA associations seemed to be driven largely by CMV exposure. A further reported finding was that TCR beta sequences accurately predicted the HLA-A and HLA-B alleles for most subjects in the first cohort. An association between a missense DCLRE1C variant and V-gene and J-gene trimming of TCR beta chains was found in a later genetic analysis and replicated in an independent cohort. Sequencing depth was assumed to be roughly uniform across donors in the presence/absence analyses, though that assumption may not hold. In a later analysis, the rate of TCR association differed among HLA loci, with DRB1 alleles having the most associated TCRs and HLA-C alleles having the fewest. Because HLA typing was missing for some donors at each locus, association tests included only the typed subset. According to the authors, the approach could potentially be generalized to other disease states and immunological phenotypes. Specific HLA alleles were associated with roughly 17,000 TCR beta sequences at a false discovery rate of 0.05 in a later analysis. A later analysis reported that several top co-occurrence clusters appeared linked to parvovirus B19, influenza, CMV and Epstein-Barr virus. The sequencing pipeline was judged likely to have produced a cluster of highly shared sequence variants as a technical artifact. The 87-base-pair reads could not distinguish some IMGT-functional V segments, including TRBV6-2 and TRBV6-3, so those segments were excluded. This cohort had only TCR beta chains sequenced, and the lack of alpha or paired-chain data limited which features could be detected. Assigning TCR associations to individual alleles was difficult when HLA alleles, especially DR and DQ, strongly co-occurred. Because counts were too low, 15 to 20 rarely observed V segments, including chromosome 9 orphons, were excluded from the earlier analysis of several hundred of the donors. A total of 164 TCR beta chains were listed by the study as associated with cytomegalovirus. In an earlier analysis of around 600 of the donors, most TCR beta V segments were observed in productive rearrangements about 90% or about 30% of the time, broadly matching IMGT annotations. A few of the identified cytomegalovirus-associated TCR beta chains were confirmed in vitro to be specific for cytomegalovirus antigens. In a later analysis, HLA-associated TCR beta chains were found to be more clonally expanded and to have lower generation probabilities than equally common non-associated chains. For the cohort, immune exposure information was limited to CMV serostatus. Linkage disequilibrium might explain the correlated functional status among segregating V segments, but an unknown experimental factor could not be excluded. A later genetic analysis reported fewer N-insertions in productive TCRs among donors in an Asian-associated ancestry cluster than the roughly 620-donor mean.

Library construction relied on the immunoSEQ multiplex PCR assay. For the multiplex PCR, a mixture combining 60 forward primers for TCR Vbeta segments and 13 reverse primers for TCR Jbeta segments was used. A multiplex PCR assay on genomic DNA amplified the CDR3 region of rearranged TCR beta genes. On the Illumina HiSeq System, the amplified TCR beta libraries were sequenced as 87-base-pair reads. Per the source publication's procedure: Across the roughly 600 repertoires, a later analysis counted some 81 million unique TCR beta chains, around 11 million of which were shared by at least two donors. Raw reads were error-corrected and collapsed into unique sequences by a nearest-neighbor algorithm in which closely related sequences were merged to remove PCR and sequencing errors. V, D and J gene segments were assigned by aligning CDR3 sequences to IMGT reference sequences. For a sequence to be retained, a match of at least six nucleotides was required to both a V gene segment and a J gene segment. Rearrangements were classified as productive when the CDR3 lacked stop codons and remained in frame with V and J, and all other rearrangements were classified as non-productive. CDR3 was defined by IMGT convention, running from the second conserved V-encoded cysteine to the conserved J-encoded phenylalanine. The earlier analysis of about 530 of the donors excluded any sequence lacking an unambiguous match to a single V gene segment. In an earlier analysis of some 590 of the donors, a V segment was called functional when productive rearrangements were above 56.7%, and segregating when the standard deviation between donors exceeded 5%. A statistical classification framework was developed to diagnose cytomegalovirus status using the catalog of TCR beta chain sequences. A later analysis assigned V and J genes by comparing TCR nucleotide sequences with IMGT/GENE-DB human TR gene sequences. The TCRdist pipeline was used in a later analysis to assign CDR3 sequences and most-parsimonious VDJ recombination scenarios. In a later analysis, each TCR beta chain was defined by its CDR3 amino acid sequence together with its V-gene family, and reads lacking a unique V-gene family were excluded. As a way to deal with suspected cross-contamination and a sequencing artifact, a later analysis dropped under 600 nucleotide sequences that were highly shared and had low generation probability. A later analysis calculated a clonal expansion index for each public chain from normalized within-repertoire ranks of inferred template counts. A later analysis computed generation probabilities with a VDJ recombination model fitted to out-of-frame rearrangements, and checked the results against IGoR. Hypergeometric tests were used in a later analysis to score TCR-TCR, TCR-HLA and TCR-CMV co-occurrence, with a repertoire-size bias correction applied to the TCR pairs. In a later analysis, false discovery rates were estimated by permuting HLA or CMV assignments 20 times. In a later analysis, co-occurring TCRs were grouped using DBSCAN, and TCRdist sequence similarity was added for clustering within HLA-allele-positive subsets. Repertoires with fewer than 30,000 or more than 120,000 public chains were left out of co-occurrence clustering, as were five repertoires with anomalous nucleotide sharing. Here the immuneACCESS table is served through TCRdb, limited to in-frame sequences with V and J called. Missing clones are a known gap in these copies; in checked studies unresolved V genes cover under half, and the rest lacks a known reason. V, J and clone size derive from that table, while D and trimming were established from the DNA sequence. Recorded for this sample are about 160,000 clones; around 72% of them occurred a single time. Approximately 7.1% of the sample rests with the top ten.

The cohort comprised fewer than 700 healthy bone marrow donors. At the time of sampling, every cohort member was nominally healthy, though immune exposures that went unrecorded were likely present. The donor was CMV seropositive and belonged to the group of some 290 seropositive cohort members. Every donor gave a peripheral blood sample, and the peripheral blood mononuclear cells from that sample were used for TCR beta sequencing. Genomic DNA extraction from the blood cell samples was performed with the Qiagen DNeasy Blood Extraction Kit. The CDR3 spans 16 residues, from the cysteine through the phenylalanine. CDR3 DNA is the only sequence kept; it has 48 bases, read in frame from the first base. Relative to germline, V is missing 5 bases and J is missing 2 bases, with 9 bases of the junction outside any gene match. Looking up the germline V gene yields CDR1 SGHAT and CDR2 FQNNGV. Comment on this clone: Its cognate antigen has yet to be identified. Nothing much larger sits one base from this clone, and base qualities are not available.

The sample was PBMCs. The sequence links TRBV11-2 to TRBJ2-3; TRBD2 fits 8 bases in the junction. This receptor was taken from a man aged 40-49 years in good health and CMV-seropositive. Read as DNA, the sequence is TGTGCCAGCAGCCGTCGGGGGGGGGCTTACACAGATACGCAGTATTTT. This yields the protein CASSRRGGAYTDTQYF.